The next 3 T cell receptor beta chains were all read from a single sample in a study of blood T cell repertoires in COVID-19. Only in-frame clones appear in the TCRdb table, and some are missing; sequencing was by immunoSEQ multiplex PCR. The sample holds about 300,000 clones; about 81% are singletons and the top ten take almost 1.5%. Sequencing was carried out using peripheral blood. These receptors originate from a human donor with COVID-19, enrolled during active disease. The donor label of this sample is uncertain.

V gene TRBV7-8 combines with J gene TRBJ2-1; no firm D call. V lost 1 base, J lost 5 bases, and 9 bases lay in between. The germline CDR1 and CDR2 sequences are SGHVS and FQNEAQ. CDR3 size: 14 residues. The CDR3 loop is CASSLVGSDNEQFF. As DNA, the CDR3 is TGTGCCAGCAGCTTAGTTGGCTCAGACAATGAGCAGTTCTTC.

The chain employs TRBV6-5 and TRBJ2-7, with 7 bases fitting TRBD1. V was pared by 5 bases and J by 4 bases, with 11 bases of the junction left unmatched. This CDR3 contains 15 residues. The germline V gene encodes CDR1 MNHEY and CDR2 SVGAGI. CDR3 region: CASSPTRQGMYEQYF. CDR3 coding DNA: TGTGCCAGCAGTCCGACTCGACAGGGAATGTACGAGCAGTACTTC.

This clone is a singleton in its sample. This chain links TRBV30 with TRBJ1-3; 9 bases are a match to TRBD1. CDR3 length: 13 amino acids. Germline CDR1 reads GTSNPN; CDR2 reads SVGIG (reference sequence). After removal of 4 bases from V and 3 bases from J, the junction contained 1 base not matched to a gene. Here the CDR3 DNA reads TGTGCCTGGACGACAGGGGGTGGAAACACCATATATTTT. Its protein is CAWTTGGGNTIYF.